This T cell receptor beta chain derives from a study of HIV-infected patients and healthy controls. Trimming cost V 0 bases and J 7 bases, with 11 bases left between them. This CDR3 has 15 residues. Germline loops: CDR1 SGHRS, CDR2 YFSETQ. Reverse transcription used 450 to 650 ng RNA and constant-region primers for alpha and beta. Separate chain-specific third strand synthesis with multiplexing indices produced the alpha and beta libraries. One entry per CDR3 protein results from TCRdb running MiXCR on the 5' RACE reads. The table includes 13,000 or so distinct CDR3 sequences, approximately 10% detected once. This clonotype was seen at least ten times. Its antigen remains unknown. No cell fractionation was done, so the repertoire covers all unsorted peripheral blood T cells. Study results and limitations: Untreated HIV+ repertoires had roughly threefold fewer distinct CDR3s and lower Shannon diversity than healthy controls. MAIT alpha-chain CDR3s were frequent in healthy controls, depleted in HIV+. HIV-infected patients and controls differed significantly in mean usage of eight alpha and eight beta V genes. During therapy, HIV-associated CDR3s fell significantly in frequency, while CMV-associated CDR3s did not change significantly.

The sample comprised blood. The TCR originated in an adult in good health. This chain links TRBV5-1 with TRBJ1-6; D remains ambiguous. For the CDR3, the DNA is TGCGCCAGCAGCTTGGACAGCCCTAGGAATTCACCCCTCCACTTT. This translates into CASSLDSPRNSPLHF. Combining the CDR3 with reference TRBV5-1 and TRBJ1-6 gives the whole variable domain KAGVTQTPRYLIKTRGQQVTLSCSPISGHRSVSWYQQTPGQGLQFLFEYFSETQRNKGNFPGRFSGRQFSNSRSEMNVSTLELGDSALYLCASSLDSPRNSPLHFGNGTRLTVT.